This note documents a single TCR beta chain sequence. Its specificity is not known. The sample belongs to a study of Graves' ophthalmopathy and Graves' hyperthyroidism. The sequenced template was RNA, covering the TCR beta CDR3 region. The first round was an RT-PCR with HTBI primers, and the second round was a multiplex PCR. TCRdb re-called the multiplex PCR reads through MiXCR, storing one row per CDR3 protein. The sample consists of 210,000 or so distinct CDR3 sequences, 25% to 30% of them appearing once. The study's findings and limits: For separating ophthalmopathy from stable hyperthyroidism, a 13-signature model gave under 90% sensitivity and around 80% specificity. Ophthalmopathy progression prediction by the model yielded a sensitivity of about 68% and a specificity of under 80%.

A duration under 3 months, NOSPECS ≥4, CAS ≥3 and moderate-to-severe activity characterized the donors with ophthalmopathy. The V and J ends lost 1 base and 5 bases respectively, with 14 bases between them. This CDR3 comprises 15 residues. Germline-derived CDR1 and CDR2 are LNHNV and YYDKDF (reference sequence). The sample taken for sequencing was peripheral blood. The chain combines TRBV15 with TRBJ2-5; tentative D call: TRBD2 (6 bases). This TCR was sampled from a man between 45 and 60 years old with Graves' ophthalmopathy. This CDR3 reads CATSRGLGGVETQYF. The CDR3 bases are TGTGCCACCAGCAGAGGGTTGGGGGGAGTGGAGACCCAGTACTTC.